The sequence of this TCR beta chain was determined in a study of blood T cell repertoires in COVID-19. Study details: There were acute and convalescent COVID-19 samples, and they came from the United States, Italy and Spain. The analysed material was cDNA or gDNA that came from T cells, B-cell-depleted T cells, or PBMCs.

V shed 6 bases and J 3 bases; nucleotides not matched to a gene: 12. The CDR3 extends over 15 amino acids. The V gene's germline CDR1 is GTSNPN and CDR2 SVGIG (reference sequence). In the authors' methods: Reference gene primer amplification yielded estimated nucleated cell counts. The method was immunoSEQ multiplex PCR; TCRdb's version includes in-frame clones alone and lacks a portion of them. V, J and clone size reflect that table, while D and trimming were determined from the DNA. The table records more than 110,000 clones, 60% to 80% of them present only once. The sample taken for sequencing was peripheral blood. This TCR derives from a woman aged 45 to 65 with active or convalescent COVID-19. The rearrangement joins TRBV30 to TRBJ2-7; TRBD1 matches 9 bases. The CDR3 DNA follows: TGTGCCTGCAGATCAACCGGGACAGGGAGCTACGAGCAGTACTTC. It specifies CACRSTGTGSYEQYF.